Listed below are T cell receptor beta chains from one sample, sequenced in a study of beta chain features in type 1 diabetes. Method: immunoSEQ multiplex PCR; TCRdb's copy keeps in-frame clones and lacks some. The sample lists hundreds of thousands of clones, about an eighth occurring once. Input material: naive CD4+ T cells from blood. The receptor set was obtained from a young man with type 1 diabetes. CDR3s include the opening cysteine and the closing phenylalanine or tryptophan. D genes are given only for firm matches. Clone size is stated in some rows and not others, as once, few, many or a class when expanded.

>TRBV7-9|NA|TRBJ2-7|NA
CASSSRRIRENDEQYF
TGTGCCAGCAGCTCTCGGAGGATCAGGGAAAACGACGAGCAGTACTTC
>TRBV7-2|TRBD1|TRBJ2-2|NA
CAIKQGARNTGELFF
TGTGCCATAAAACAGGGGGCAAGGAACACCGGGGAGCTGTTTTTT
>TRBV7-6|NA|TRBJ1-5|few
CASSLGGAGSNQPQHF
TGTGCCAGCAGCTTAGGCGGTGCAGGAAGCAATCAGCCCCAGCATTTT
>TRBV27|NA|TRBJ2-2|NA
CASSFEVPTGELFF
TGTGCCAGCAGTTTCGAGGTTCCCACCGGGGAGCTGTTTTTT
>TRBV28|NA|TRBJ1-4|NA
CASNTWGGSEKLFF
TGTGCCAGCAACACCTGGGGGGGATCTGAAAAACTGTTTTTT
>TRBV29-1|NA|TRBJ2-7|NA
CSASREDEQYF
TGCAGCGCCTCGAGGGAGGACGAGCAGTACTTC
>TRBV6-5|NA|TRBJ1-2|NA
CASRTIGQIYGYTF
TGTGCCAGCCGGACGATAGGGCAGATCTATGGCTACACCTTC
>TRBV9|NA|TRBJ1-6|NA
CASSVGPPGAISPLHF
TGTGCCAGCAGCGTAGGTCCCCCGGGGGCCATTTCACCCCTCCACTTT
>TRBV10-2|NA|TRBJ2-5|few
CASRPDWETQYF
TGCGCCAGCAGGCCGGACTGGGAGACCCAGTACTTC
>TRBV7-9|NA|TRBJ2-7|NA
CASTLSGPSGEQYF
TGTGCCAGCACCCTGTCAGGACCCTCGGGGGAGCAGTACTTC
>TRBV5-4|TRBD1|TRBJ2-1|few
CASHPPMDRGSGEQFF
TGTGCCAGCCACCCTCCAATGGACAGGGGGTCTGGTGAGCAGTTCTTC
>TRBV3-1/TRBV3-2|NA|TRBJ2-1|NA
CASSPPEVF
TGTGCCAGCAGCCCCCCCGAGGTCTTC
>TRBV29-1|TRBD2|TRBJ2-3|NA
CSTGTTVF
TGCAGCACCGGGACTACCGTATTT
>TRBV7-9|NA|TRBJ2-2|few
CASSTAGTGELFF
TGTGCCAGCAGCACAGCCGGGACCGGGGAGCTGTTTTTT
>TRBV10-3|NA|TRBJ1-5|NA
CAISDSGDQPQHF
TGTGCCATCAGTGACTCTGGTGATCAGCCCCAGCATTTT
>TRBV21-1|NA|TRBJ1-6|few
CASNWEFSYNSPLHF
TGTGCCAGCAATTGGGAGTTTTCCTATAATTCACCCCTCCACTTT
>TRBV30|NA|TRBJ2-7|NA
CAWSVGGNTGPYEQYF
TGTGCCTGGAGTGTAGGGGGAAATACAGGTCCCTACGAGCAGTACTTC
>TRBV30|NA|TRBJ1-3|NA
CAWSVFFGAAGNTIYF
TGTGCCTGGAGTGTATTTTTCGGGGCCGCTGGAAACACCATATATTTT
>TRBV10-3|NA|TRBJ2-3|NA
CAISEWAVSTQYF
TGTGCCATCAGTGAGTGGGCAGTGAGTACGCAGTATTTT
>TRBV14|NA|TRBJ2-7|NA
CASSQLYEQYF
TGTGCCAGCAGCCAGCTCTACGAGCAGTACTTC
>TRBV7-9|NA|TRBJ2-3|few
CASSLGEDTQYF
TGTGCCAGCAGCTTAGGGGAAGATACGCAGTATTTT
>TRBV7-9|NA|TRBJ2-7|NA
CASSLPVAATSYEQYF
TGTGCCAGCAGCTTACCGGTAGCGGCTACCTCCTACGAGCAGTACTTC
>TRBV5-8|NA|TRBJ2-3|NA
CASREDADTQYF
TGTGCCAGCAGGGAAGATGCAGATACGCAGTATTTT
>TRBV18|TRBD1|TRBJ1-5|NA
CASSPPGTGVFNQPQHF
TGTGCCAGCTCACCACCGGGGACAGGGGTATTCAATCAGCCCCAGCATTTT
>TRBV2|NA|TRBJ2-1|NA
CASTGGTADPSYNEQFF
TGTGCCAGCACCGGAGGGACAGCGGATCCCTCCTACAATGAGCAGTTCTTC
>TRBV5-1|TRBD1|TRBJ2-7|NA
CASSPTTGRGWEQYF
TGCGCCAGCAGCCCAACGACAGGGAGAGGTTGGGAGCAGTACTTC
>TRBV19|TRBD1|TRBJ1-1|NA
CASSIVPTGVGEAFF
TGTGCCAGTAGTATAGTCCCGACAGGGGTCGGTGAAGCTTTCTTT
>TRBV7-9|TRBD1|TRBJ1-1|few
CATPGTGMTEAFF
TGTGCCACCCCCGGGACAGGGATGACTGAAGCTTTCTTT
>TRBV15|NA|TRBJ2-2|NA
CATSREAHTGELFF
TGTGCCACCAGCAGAGAAGCCCACACCGGGGAGCTGTTTTTT
>TRBV29-1|TRBD1|TRBJ1-2|NA
CSVEDRQNYGYTF
TGCAGCGTTGAGGACAGGCAAAACTATGGCTACACCTTC
>TRBV13|NA|TRBJ2-1|NA
CASSFRLSSYNEQFF
TGTGCCAGCAGCTTTAGACTAAGCTCCTACAATGAGCAGTTCTTC
>TRBV4-2|NA|TRBJ2-6|NA
CASSQGGAGSPSGANVLTF
TGTGCCAGCAGCCAAGGAGGGGCAGGCTCTCCATCTGGGGCCAACGTCCTGACTTTC